This record covers a single T cell receptor beta chain. No antigen is known for it. The sequenced fragment ends 3 residues before the CDR3 boundary, so the rest is inferred from the germline J gene. The record originates from a study of T cells in women clearing cervical HPV infection. Clones were sequenced by immunoSEQ multiplex PCR, and TCRdb holds only the in-frame ones, with some missing. Seen in this sample are about 41,000 clones; the ten most common clones hold 7% to 9.5%. General study points: TRBV6-7 abundance was lower in cases than controls (0.11% versus 0.16%). Effector/memory and HPV-specific T cells were not isolated, and association timing is unknown.

Germline V CDR1 and CDR2: DFQATT, SNEGSKA (reference sequence). This CDR3 is 16 amino acids long. V shed 2 bases and J shed 2 bases, with 17 bases lying between them. MY09/MY11 PCR detected cervical HPV DNA; dot-blot assigned genotypes. Sample: blood buffy coat. The gene calls are TRBV20-1 and TRBJ2-3; D perhaps matches TRBD2 (5 bases). This TCR came from a woman between 18 and 75 years old with a cervical HPV16 infection that either progressed to CIN3+ or cleared (not recorded which). CDR3 sequence reads: CSARYQTTYYTDTQYF. Partial CDR3 DNA: TGCAGTGCTAGATACCAGACTACTTATTACACAGATACG.